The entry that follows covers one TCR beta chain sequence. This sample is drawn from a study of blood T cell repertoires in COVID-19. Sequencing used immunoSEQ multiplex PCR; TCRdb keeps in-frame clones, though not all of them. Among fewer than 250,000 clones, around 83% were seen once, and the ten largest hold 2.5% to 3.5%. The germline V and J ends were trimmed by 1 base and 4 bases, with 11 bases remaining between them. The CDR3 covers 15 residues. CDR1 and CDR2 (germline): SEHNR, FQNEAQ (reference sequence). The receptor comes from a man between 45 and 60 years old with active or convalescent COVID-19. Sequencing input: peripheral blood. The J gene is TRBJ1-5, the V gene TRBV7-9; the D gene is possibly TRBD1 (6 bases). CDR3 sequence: CASSLGQGWNQPQHF. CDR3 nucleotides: TGTGCCAGCAGCTTAGGGCAGGGGTGGAATCAGCCCCAGCATTTT.